A selection of T cell receptor beta chains follows, all from one sample in a study of cytomegalovirus exposure and HLA in healthy donors. Profiling relied on immunoSEQ multiplex PCR, and the TCRdb table lists in-frame clones only, not all of them. Of 150,000 to 200,000 clones in the sample, 80% to 85% are singletons; the top ten hold under 3.5%. Sequences were obtained from PBMCs. The receptors stem from a woman in her late teens or twenties in good health and CMV-seropositive. The CDR3 runs from the conserved cysteine through the conserved F or W. D genes are given only for firm matches. The size of a clone is reported for some rows only, either as once, few or many, or as a class for expanded clones.

clone_size	v_call	j_call	d_call	cdr3_aa	cdr3_nt
.	TRBV2	TRBJ2-1	.	CASSDYHEQFF	TGTGCCAGCAGTGACTACCATGAGCAGTTCTTC
.	TRBV19	TRBJ1-4	.	CASSISGSEKLFF	TGTGCCAGTAGTATTTCGGGGAGTGAAAAACTGTTTTTT
.	TRBV5-6	TRBJ1-1	TRBD1	CASSLADRGPEAFF	TGTGCCAGCAGCTTGGCTGACAGGGGACCTGAAGCTTTCTTT
.	TRBV2	TRBJ2-3	.	CASSETAGTQYF	TGTGCCAGCAGTGAAACGGCGGGGACGCAGTATTTT
.	TRBV29-1	TRBJ2-7	.	CSVEPRTAVYEQYF	TGCAGCGTTGAACCGCGGACAGCCGTCTACGAGCAGTACTTC
.	TRBV20-1	TRBJ2-5	.	CSASSGETQYF	TGCAGTGCTAGCTCAGGAGAGACCCAGTACTTC
.	TRBV7-2	TRBJ1-2	.	CASSLGGGATGYTF	TGTGCCAGCAGCTTAGGGGGAGGGGCAACTGGCTACACCTTC
.	TRBV6-5	TRBJ1-2	.	CASSYGPGGWSGYTF	TGTGCCAGCAGTTACGGCCCTGGAGGGTGGTCTGGCTACACCTTC
many	TRBV2	TRBJ2-1	.	CASSVQGGSYNEQFF	TGTGCCAGCAGTGTTCAGGGAGGTTCATACAATGAGCAGTTCTTC
.	TRBV4-1	TRBJ1-5	TRBD1	CASSQGTGSFSNQPQHF	TGCGCCAGCAGCCAGGGGACAGGATCCTTTAGCAATCAGCCCCAGCATTTT
.	TRBV7-2	TRBJ2-3	.	CASSTRRNRGFSTDTQYF	TGTGCCAGCAGCACTCGCCGGAATCGGGGGTTTAGCACAGATACGCAGTATTTT
once	TRBV5-1	TRBJ2-3	TRBD2	CASSLRGVDTDTQYF	TGCGCCAGCAGCCTGCGGGGGGTTGACACAGATACGCAGTATTTT
.	TRBV6-5	TRBJ1-1	.	CASSRGTEAFF	TGTGCCAGCAGCCGGGGCACTGAAGCTTTCTTT
.	TRBV5-1	TRBJ1-3	.	CASSFGVVSTSSGNTIYF	TGCGCCAGCAGCTTCGGGGTTGTGAGTACGTCCTCTGGAAACACCATATATTTT
.	TRBV19	TRBJ1-5	.	CASSSYGSNQPQHF	TGTGCCAGTAGTAGTTACGGTAGCAATCAGCCCCAGCATTTT
.	TRBV6-1	TRBJ1-5	.	CASSVGGDQPQHF	TGTGCCAGCAGTGTAGGGGGGGATCAGCCCCAGCATTTT
.	TRBV5-1	TRBJ2-7	TRBD1	CASSLGGTGGHEQYF	TGCGCCAGCAGCTTGGGTGGGACAGGGGGACACGAGCAGTACTTC